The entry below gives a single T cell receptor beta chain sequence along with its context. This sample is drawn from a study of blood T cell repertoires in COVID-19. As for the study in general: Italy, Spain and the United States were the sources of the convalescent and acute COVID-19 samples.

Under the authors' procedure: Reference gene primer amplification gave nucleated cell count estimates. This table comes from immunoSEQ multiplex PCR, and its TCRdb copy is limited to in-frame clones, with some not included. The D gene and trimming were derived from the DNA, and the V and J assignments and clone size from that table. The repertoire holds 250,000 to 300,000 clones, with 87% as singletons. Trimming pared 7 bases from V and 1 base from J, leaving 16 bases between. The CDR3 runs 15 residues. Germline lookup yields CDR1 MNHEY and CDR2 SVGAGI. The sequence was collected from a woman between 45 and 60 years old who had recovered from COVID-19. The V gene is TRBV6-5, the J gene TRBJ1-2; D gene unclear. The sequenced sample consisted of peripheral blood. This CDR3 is CASNTAGFLNYGYTF. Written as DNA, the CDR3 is TGTGCCAGCAATACGGCGGGGTTTCTTAACTATGGCTACACCTTC.